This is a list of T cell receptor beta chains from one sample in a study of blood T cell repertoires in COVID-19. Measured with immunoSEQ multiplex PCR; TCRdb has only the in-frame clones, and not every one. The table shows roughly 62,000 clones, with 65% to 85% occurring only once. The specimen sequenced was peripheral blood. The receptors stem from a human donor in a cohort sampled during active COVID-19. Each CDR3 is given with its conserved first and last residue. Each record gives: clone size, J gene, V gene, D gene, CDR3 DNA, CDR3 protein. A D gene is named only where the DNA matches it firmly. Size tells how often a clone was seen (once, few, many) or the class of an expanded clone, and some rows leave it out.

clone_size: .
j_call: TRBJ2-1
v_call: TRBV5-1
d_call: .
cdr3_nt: TGCGCCAGCAGCTTGTCAACTAGCATTTACAATGAGCAGTTCTTC
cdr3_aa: CASSLSTSIYNEQFF

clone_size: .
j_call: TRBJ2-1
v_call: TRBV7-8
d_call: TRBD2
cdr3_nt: TGTGCCAGCAGCTTAGGGCCCCACAATCTAGCGGACTCCTACAATGAGCAGTTCTTC
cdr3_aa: CASSLGPHNLADSYNEQFF

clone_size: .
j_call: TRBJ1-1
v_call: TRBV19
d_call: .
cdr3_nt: TGTGCCAGTAGTATAGGAGCGAACACTGAAGCTTTCTTT
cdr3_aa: CASSIGANTEAFF

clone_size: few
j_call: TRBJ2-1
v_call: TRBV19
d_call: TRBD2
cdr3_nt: TGTGCCAGTAGTATTGATCATACTAGCGGGAGGATCTGGTCCTACAATGAGCAGTTCTTC
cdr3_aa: CASSIDHTSGRIWSYNEQFF

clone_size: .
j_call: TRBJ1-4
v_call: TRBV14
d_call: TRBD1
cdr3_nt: TGTGCCAGCAGCCTCCTCGGACAGGGGAGCGAAAAACTGTTTTTT
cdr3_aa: CASSLLGQGSEKLFF

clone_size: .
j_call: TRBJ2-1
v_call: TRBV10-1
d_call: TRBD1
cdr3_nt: TGCGCCAGCTCACCGGGACAGGGGTTAACTGAGCAGTTCTTC
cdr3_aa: CASSPGQGLTEQFF

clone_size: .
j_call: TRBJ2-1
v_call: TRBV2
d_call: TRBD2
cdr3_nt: TGTGCCAGCAGCCTTACTAGCGGGAGGAGCTCCTACAATGAGCAGTTCTTC
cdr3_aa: CASSLTSGRSSYNEQFF

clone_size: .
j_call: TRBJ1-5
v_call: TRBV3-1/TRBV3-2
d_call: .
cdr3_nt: TGTGCCAGCAGCCAAGATTTACAGCCCAACAATCAGCCCCAGCATTTT
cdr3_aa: CASSQDLQPNNQPQHF

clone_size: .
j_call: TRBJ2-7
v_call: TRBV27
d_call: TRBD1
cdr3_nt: TGTGCCAGCAGTTCCTTCGGACAGGGGTTCGAGCAGTACTTC
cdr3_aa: CASSSFGQGFEQYF

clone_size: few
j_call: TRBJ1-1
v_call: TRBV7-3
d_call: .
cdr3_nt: TGTGCCAGCAGCCTGGGACTGAGCACTGAAGCTTTCTTT
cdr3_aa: CASSLGLSTEAFF

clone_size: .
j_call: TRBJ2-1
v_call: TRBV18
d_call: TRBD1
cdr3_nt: TGTGCCAGCTCACCACGTCCGGACAGGGCCTTCTCCTACAATGAGCAGTTCTTC
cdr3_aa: CASSPRPDRAFSYNEQFF

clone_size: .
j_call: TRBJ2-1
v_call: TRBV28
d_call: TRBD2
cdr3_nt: TGTGCCAGCAGTCTAGCGGGAGGGTACAATGAGCAGTTCTTC
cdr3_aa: CASSLAGGYNEQFF

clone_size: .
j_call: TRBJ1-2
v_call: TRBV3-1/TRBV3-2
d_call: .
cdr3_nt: TGTGCCAGCAGCCAAGAGTCCACGGAGAGCTACACCTTC
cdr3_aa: CASSQESTESYTF

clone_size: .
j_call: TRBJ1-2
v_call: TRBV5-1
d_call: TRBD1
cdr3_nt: TGCGCCAGCAGCTCACAGGGGGCTGGGGGCTACACCTTC
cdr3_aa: CASSSQGAGGYTF

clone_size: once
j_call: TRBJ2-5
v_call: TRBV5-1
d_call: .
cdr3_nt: TGCGCCAGCAGCTTGGAAGGGCTAGCGAGCGGGGAGACCCAGTACTTC
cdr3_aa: CASSLEGLASGETQYF

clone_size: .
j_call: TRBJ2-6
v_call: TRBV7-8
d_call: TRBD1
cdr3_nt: TGTGCCAGCAGCCGGGGACAGATCTTGACTTTC
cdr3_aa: CASSRGQILTF

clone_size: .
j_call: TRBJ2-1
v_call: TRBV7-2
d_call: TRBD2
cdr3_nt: TGTGCCAGCAGCCAAAGCGGGAGGGCCGTCAATGAGCAGTTCTTC
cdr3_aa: CASSQSGRAVNEQFF

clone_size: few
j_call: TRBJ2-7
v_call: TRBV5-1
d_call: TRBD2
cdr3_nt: TGCGCCAGCAGCCTTAGCGGGAATGCCTACGAGCAGTACTTC
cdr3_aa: CASSLSGNAYEQYF

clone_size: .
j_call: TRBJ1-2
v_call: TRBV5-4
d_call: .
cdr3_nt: TGTGCCAGCAGCTTAGGGGCAGGCTTCAACTATGGCTACACCTTC
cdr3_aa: CASSLGAGFNYGYTF

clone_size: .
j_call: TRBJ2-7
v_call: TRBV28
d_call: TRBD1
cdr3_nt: TGTGCCAGCAGACCTCTCCGGGACAGGGGAATCCGGGAGCAGTACTTC
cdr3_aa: CASRPLRDRGIREQYF

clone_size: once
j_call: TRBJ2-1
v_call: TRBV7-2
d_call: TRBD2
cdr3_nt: TGTGCCAGCAGCAGTAGCGGGGGGCCCTACAATGAGCAGTTCTTC
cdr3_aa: CASSSSGGPYNEQFF

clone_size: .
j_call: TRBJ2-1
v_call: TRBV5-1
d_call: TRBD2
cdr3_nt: TGCGCCAGCGAGAGAGCCGGGACTAACCGCTACAATGAGCAGTTCTTC
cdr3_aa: CASERAGTNRYNEQFF

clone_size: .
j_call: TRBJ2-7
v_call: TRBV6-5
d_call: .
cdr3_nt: TGTGCCAGCAGGCGGGGGCGAACCTACGAGCAGTACTTC
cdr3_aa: CASRRGRTYEQYF

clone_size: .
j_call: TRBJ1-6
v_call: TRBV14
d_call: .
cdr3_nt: TGTGCCAGCAGCCAAGTGTCGGGTTCACCCCTCCACTTT
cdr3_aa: CASSQVSGSPLHF

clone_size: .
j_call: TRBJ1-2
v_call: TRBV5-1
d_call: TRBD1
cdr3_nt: TGCGCCAGCAGCTTGGAGGGACAGAACTATGGCTACACCTTC
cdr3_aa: CASSLEGQNYGYTF

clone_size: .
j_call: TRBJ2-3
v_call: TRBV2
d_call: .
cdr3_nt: TGTGCCAGCACCCCAAGCGCAGATACGCAGTATTTT
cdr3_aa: CASTPSADTQYF

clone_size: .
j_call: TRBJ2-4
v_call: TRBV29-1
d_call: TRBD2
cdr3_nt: TGCAGCGTACTTGGACTAGCGGGTGACATTCAGTACTTC
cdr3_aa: CSVLGLAGDIQYF